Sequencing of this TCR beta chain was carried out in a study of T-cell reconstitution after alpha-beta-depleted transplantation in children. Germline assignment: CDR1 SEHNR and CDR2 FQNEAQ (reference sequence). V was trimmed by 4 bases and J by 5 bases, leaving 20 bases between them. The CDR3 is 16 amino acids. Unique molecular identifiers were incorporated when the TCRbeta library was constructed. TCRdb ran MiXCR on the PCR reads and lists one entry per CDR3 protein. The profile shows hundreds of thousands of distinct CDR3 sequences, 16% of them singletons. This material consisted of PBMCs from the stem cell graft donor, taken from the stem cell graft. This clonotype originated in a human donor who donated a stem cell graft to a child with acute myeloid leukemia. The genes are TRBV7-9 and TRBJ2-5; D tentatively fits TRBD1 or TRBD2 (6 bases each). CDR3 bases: TGTGCCAGCAGCTCAATCACCGGGGGCGAGCAGGAGACCCAGTACTTC. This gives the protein CASSSITGGEQETQYF.